The 9 T cell receptor beta chains given below trace back to one sample, sequenced in a study of low-dose radiotherapy and immunotherapy resistance in tumors. Time point here: before trial treatment. First-strand cDNA relied on TRAV- and TRBV-specific primers spanning alpha and beta chains. For amplifying TCRs, the PCR ran for approximately 18 cycles with Phusion, which was used together with a constant-region primer and the adapter on the V primers. TCRdb re-called the reads with MiXCR, one entry per CDR3 protein. The sample yields tens of thousands of distinct CDR3 sequences, about a sixth seen once. This specimen consisted of PBMCs, obtained before treatment. Every receptor here comes from a male donor with prostate cancer.

This clonotype was seen at least ten times. The chain carries TRBV20-1 and TRBJ2-4; 7 bases are shared with TRBD2. Looked up from germline, CDR1 is DFQATT and CDR2 is SNEGSKA (reference sequence). The CDR3 length is 12 residues. V was clipped by 4 bases and J by 9 bases; unmatched bases: 6. The CDR3 is CSATASGGIQYF. CDR3 sequence (DNA): TGCAGTGCTACGGCCTCGGGGGGCATTCAGTACTTC.

Concerning this clonotype: The DNA is omitted, as the CDR3 cannot be located on it reliably, and the CDR3 follows TCRdb's listing. The genes are TRBV6-8 and TRBJ2-2; the listed D gene, TRBD1, was not tested against the DNA. Germline assignment: CDR1 MNHGY and CDR2 SAAAGT. Counting both end residues, the CDR3 totals 20 amino acids. The CDR3 loop is CASKTLGSGTNTGELFFFFF.

Ten or more counts support this clonotype. The rearrangement joins TRBV7-3 to TRBJ1-5, with D hard to call. Germline loops: CDR1 SGHTA, CDR2 FQGTGA. V was pared by 4 bases and J by 2 bases, with 12 bases between. The CDR3 consists of 15 residues. The DNA of the CDR3 is TGTGCCAGCAGCTCCCCTCGTAGATGCAATCAGCCCCAGCATTTT. Translation: CASSSPRRCNQPQHF.

In this sample, this clonotype turned up many times. The rearrangement uses TRBV6-1 and TRBJ2-7, with no clear D. V gave up 6 bases and J gave up 3 bases, with 15 bases separating them. The germline V gene has CDR1 MNHNS and CDR2 SASEGT. The CDR3 is 14 amino acids. The CDR3: CASSPTRVDYEQYF. The CDR3 DNA reads TGTGCCAGCAGCCCAACACGGGTGGACTACGAGCAGTACTTC.

This clonotype was seen repeatedly, ten times or more. This chain connects TRBV6-6 to TRBJ2-1, with 8 nucleotides matching TRBD2. Germline lookup yields CDR1 MNHNY and CDR2 SVGAGI (reference sequence). This CDR3 contains 15 residues. V was pared by 6 bases and J by 5 bases, with 9 bases of the junction left unmatched. The CDR3 region is CASSAPGGLNNEQFF. In DNA, the CDR3 is TGTGCCAGCAGCGCCCCGGGGGGGCTCAACAATGAGCAGTTCTTC.

The chain combines TRBV4-2 with TRBJ1-2; TRBD1 aligns across 11 bases. The CDR3 is 18 residues long. The germline gives CDR1 LGHNA, CDR2 YNFKEQ. V gave up 0 bases and J gave up 4 bases; unmatched junction bases: 10. CDR3 in amino acids: CASSQELGDRGTFYGYTF. The DNA for the CDR3 is TGTGCCAGCAGCCAAGAGTTAGGGGACAGGGGGACTTTCTATGGCTACACCTTC.

At least ten counts were recorded for this clonotype. J is TRBJ1-3 and V is TRBV4-1, with D possibly TRBD1 on 6 matching bases. Trimming pared 0 bases from V and 2 bases from J, leaving 8 bases between. This CDR3 has 15 residues. From germline, CDR1 is MGHRA and CDR2 YSYEKL. CDR3 nucleotides: TGCGCCAGCAGCCAAGACTACAGGGCTGGAAACACCATATATTTT. Translating it yields CASSQDYRAGNTIYF.

This clonotype was observed many times. The chain uses TRBV2 and TRBJ2-1; 11 nucleotides match TRBD2. CDR3 length equals 14 residues. CDR1 SNHLY and CDR2 FYNNEI come from the germline V gene. The V segment lost 7 bases and the J segment 7 bases; nucleotides outside the gene matches: 6. As DNA, the CDR3 is TGTGCCAGCATTCCGGGACTAGCGGTAAATGAGCAGTTCTTC. Its protein is CASIPGLAVNEQFF.

A word on this clonotype: A much larger clonotype is one base distant, so this may be a read error. V gene TRBV6-1 combines with J gene TRBJ2-3; a weak D match, TRBD2 (6 bases). The CDR3 extends over 14 amino acids. Germline V lookup: CDR1 MNHNS, CDR2 SASEGT. The germline V and J ends were trimmed by 4 bases and 2 bases, with 10 bases remaining between them. CDR3 in DNA: TGTGCCAGCAGTGCCGGGGGAGACACAGATACGCAGTATTTT. Translating gives CASSAGGDTDTQYF.